This entry features one T cell receptor (beta chain) sequence. The CDR3 covers 14 residues. V lost 6 bases, J lost 0 bases, and 12 bases lay in between. The entry originates in a study of T cells in Graves' hyperthyroidism and ophthalmopathy. Study background: Specimen type is peripheral blood, collected at initial diagnosis prior to any treatment.

The TCR beta CDR3 regions underwent amplification using RNA transcripts as the source. The TCR CDR3 first-round RT-PCR relied on the HTBI primer set. TCRdb passed the multiplex PCR reads through MiXCR, listing each CDR3 protein once. Seen here are around 440,000 distinct CDR3 sequences, 15% to 19% observed once, and the top ten hold approximately 7.5%. Input material: blood. This chain joins TRBV12-3 or TRBV12-4 and TRBJ2-7; maybe TRBD1 (6 bases). This sequence was found in a woman in her late teens or twenties with Graves' hyperthyroidism. The CDR3 DNA reads as TGTGCCAGCAGACTACAGGGTAGCTCCTACGAGCAGTACTTC. Translation: CASRLQGSSYEQYF.